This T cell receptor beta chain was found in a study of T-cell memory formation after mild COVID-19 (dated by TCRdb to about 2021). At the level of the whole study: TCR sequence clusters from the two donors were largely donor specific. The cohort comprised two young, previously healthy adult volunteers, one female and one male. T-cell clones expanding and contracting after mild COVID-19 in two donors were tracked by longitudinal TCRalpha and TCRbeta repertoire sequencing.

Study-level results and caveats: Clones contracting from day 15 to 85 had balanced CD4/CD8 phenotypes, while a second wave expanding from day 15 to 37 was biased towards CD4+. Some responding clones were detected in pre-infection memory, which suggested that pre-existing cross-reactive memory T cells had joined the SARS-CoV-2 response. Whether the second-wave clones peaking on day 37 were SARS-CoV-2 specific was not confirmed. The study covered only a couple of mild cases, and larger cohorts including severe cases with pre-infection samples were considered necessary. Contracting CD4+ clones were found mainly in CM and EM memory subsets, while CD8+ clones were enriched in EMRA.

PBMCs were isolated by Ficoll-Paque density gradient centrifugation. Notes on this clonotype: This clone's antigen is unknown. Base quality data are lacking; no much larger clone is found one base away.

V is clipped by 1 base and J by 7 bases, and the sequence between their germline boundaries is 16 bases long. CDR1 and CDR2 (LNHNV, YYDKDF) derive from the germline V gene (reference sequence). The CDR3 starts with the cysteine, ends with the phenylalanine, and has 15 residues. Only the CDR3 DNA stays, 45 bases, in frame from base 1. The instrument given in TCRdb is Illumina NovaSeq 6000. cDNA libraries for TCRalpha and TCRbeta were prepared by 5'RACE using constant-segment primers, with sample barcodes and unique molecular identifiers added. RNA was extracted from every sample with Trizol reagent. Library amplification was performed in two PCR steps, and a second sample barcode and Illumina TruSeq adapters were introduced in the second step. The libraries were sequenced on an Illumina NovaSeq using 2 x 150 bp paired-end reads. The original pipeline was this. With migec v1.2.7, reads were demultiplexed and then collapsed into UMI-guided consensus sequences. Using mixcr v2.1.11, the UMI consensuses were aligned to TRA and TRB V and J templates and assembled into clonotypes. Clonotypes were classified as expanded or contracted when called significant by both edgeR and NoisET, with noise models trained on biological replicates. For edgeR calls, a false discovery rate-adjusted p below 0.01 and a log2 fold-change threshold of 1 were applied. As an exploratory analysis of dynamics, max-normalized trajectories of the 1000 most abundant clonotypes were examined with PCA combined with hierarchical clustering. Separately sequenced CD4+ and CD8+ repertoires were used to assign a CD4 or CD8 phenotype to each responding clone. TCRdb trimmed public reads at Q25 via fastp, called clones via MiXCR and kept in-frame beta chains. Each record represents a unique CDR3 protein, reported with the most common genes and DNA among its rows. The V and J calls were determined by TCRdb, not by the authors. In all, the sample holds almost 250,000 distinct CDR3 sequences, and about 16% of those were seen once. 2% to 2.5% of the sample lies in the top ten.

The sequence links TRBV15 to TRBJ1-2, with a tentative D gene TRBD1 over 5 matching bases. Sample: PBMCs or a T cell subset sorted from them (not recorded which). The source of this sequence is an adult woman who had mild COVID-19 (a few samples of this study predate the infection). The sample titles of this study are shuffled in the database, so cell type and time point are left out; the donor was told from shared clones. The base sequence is TGTGCCACCAGCAGAGGTCTAGCCACGGGGGGTGGCTACACCTTC. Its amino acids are CATSRGLATGGGYTF.